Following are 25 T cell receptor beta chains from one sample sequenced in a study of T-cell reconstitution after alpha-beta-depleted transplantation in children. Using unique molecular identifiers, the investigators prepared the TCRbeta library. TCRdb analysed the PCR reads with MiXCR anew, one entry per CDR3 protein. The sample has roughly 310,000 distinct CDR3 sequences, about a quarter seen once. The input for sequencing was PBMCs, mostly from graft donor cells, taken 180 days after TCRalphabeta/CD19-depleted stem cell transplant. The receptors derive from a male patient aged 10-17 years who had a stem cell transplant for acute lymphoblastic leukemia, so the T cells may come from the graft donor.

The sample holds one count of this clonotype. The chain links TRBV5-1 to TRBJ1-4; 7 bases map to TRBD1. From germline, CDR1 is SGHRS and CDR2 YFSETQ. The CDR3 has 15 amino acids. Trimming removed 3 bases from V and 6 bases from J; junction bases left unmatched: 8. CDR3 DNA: TGCGCCAGCAGCTGGGAGGGGGCGACTCATGAAAAACTGTTTTTT. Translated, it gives CASSWEGATHEKLFF.

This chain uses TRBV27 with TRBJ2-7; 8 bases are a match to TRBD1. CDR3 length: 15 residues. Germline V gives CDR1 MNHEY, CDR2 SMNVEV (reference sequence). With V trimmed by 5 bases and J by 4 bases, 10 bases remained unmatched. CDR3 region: CASSPRTGWRYEQYF. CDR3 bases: TGTGCCAGCAGTCCGCGGACAGGGTGGAGGTACGAGCAGTACTTC.

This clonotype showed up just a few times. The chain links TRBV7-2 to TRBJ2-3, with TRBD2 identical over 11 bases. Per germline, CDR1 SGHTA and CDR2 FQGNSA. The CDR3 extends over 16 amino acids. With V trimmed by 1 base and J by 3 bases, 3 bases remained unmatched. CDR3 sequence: CASSLERLAGTDTQYF. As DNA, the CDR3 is TGTGCCAGCAGCTTAGAGAGACTAGCGGGAACAGATACGCAGTATTTT.

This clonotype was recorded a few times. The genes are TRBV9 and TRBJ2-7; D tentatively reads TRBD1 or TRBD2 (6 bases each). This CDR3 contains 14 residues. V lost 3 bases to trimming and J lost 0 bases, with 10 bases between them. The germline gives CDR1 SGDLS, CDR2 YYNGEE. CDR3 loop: CASSARGGSYEQYF. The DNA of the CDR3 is TGTGCCAGCAGCGCCAGGGGAGGCTCCTACGAGCAGTACTTC.

The chain's CDR3 is CASSQEGGGYNEQFF. As DNA, the CDR3 is TGTGCCAGCAGCCAAGAAGGCGGAGGGTACAATGAGCAGTTCTTC. This chain uses TRBV14 with TRBJ2-1; D is perhaps TRBD2 (6 bases). The V end lost 0 bases, the J end lost 4 bases, and 10 bases lay between the germline ends. In germline, CDR1 is SGHDN, CDR2 FVKESK. The CDR3 runs to 15 residues.

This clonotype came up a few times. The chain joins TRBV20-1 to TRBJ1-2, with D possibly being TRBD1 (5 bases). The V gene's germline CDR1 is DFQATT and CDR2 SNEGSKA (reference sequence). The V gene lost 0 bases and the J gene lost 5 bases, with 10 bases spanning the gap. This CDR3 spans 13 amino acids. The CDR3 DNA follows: TGCAGTGCTAGAGACCCCCGGGGGTATGGCTACACCTTC. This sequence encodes CSARDPRGYGYTF.

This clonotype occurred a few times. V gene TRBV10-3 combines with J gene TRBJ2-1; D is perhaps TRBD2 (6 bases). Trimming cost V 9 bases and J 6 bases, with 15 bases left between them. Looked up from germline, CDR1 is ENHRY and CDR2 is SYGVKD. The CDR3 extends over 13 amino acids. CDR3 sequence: CAIRDSITNEQFF. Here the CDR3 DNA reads TGTGCCATACGGGACTCTATCACCAATGAGCAGTTCTTC.

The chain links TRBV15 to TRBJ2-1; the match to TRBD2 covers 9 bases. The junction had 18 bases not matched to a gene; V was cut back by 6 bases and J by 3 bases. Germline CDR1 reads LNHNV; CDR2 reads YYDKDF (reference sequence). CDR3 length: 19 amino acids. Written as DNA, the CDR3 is TGTGCCACCAGACCAAGCGGGAGGCCCCCAAAGACTCTCTACAATGAGCAGTTCTTC. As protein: CATRPSGRPPKTLYNEQFF. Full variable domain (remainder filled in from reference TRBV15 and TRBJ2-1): DAMVIQNPRYQVTQFGKPVTLSCSQTLNHNVMYWYQQKSSQAPKLLFHYYDKDFNNEADTPDNFQSRRPNTSFCFLDIRSPGLGDTAMYLCATRPSGRPPKTLYNEQFFGPGTRLTVL.

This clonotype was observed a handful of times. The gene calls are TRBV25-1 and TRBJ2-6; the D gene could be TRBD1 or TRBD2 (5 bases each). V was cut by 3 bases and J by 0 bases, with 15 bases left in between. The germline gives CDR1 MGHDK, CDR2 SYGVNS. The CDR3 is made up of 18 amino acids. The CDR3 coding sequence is TGTGCCAGCAGTGATTTCGGGACCACCCGCTCTGGGGCCAACGTCCTGACTTTC. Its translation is CASSDFGTTRSGANVLTF.

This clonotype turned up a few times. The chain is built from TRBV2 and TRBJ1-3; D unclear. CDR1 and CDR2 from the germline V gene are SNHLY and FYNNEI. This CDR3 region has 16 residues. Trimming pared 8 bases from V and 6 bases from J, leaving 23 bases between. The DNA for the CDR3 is TGTGCCAGCCTCCTACCTACATCGGGTGATCTAAACACCATATATTTT. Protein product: CASLLPTSGDLNTIYF.

In DNA form, the CDR3 reads TGCGCCAGCAGCTTGGAGGGGGCAGGTTCAGATACGCAGTATTTT. It codes for CASSLEGAGSDTQYF. The chain employs TRBV5-1 and TRBJ2-3; 7 bases line up with TRBD1. CDR3 length: 15 residues. V was pared by 0 bases and J by 4 bases, with 5 bases of the junction left unmatched. CDR1 and CDR2 (germline): SGHRS, YFSETQ. The full variable domain, in which reference TRBV5-1 and TRBJ2-3 provide the parts outside the CDR3, is KAGVTQTPRYLIKTRGQQVTLSCSPISGHRSVSWYQQTPGQGLQFLFEYFSETQRNKGNFPGRFSGRQFSNSRSEMNVSTLELGDSALYLCASSLEGAGSDTQYFGPGTRLTVL.

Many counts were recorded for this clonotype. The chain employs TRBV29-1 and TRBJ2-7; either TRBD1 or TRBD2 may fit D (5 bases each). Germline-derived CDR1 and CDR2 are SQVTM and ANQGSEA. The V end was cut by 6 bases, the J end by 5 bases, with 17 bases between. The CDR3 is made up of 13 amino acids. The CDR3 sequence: CSVGRGEGNEQYF. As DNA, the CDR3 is TGCAGCGTCGGTCGAGGGGAAGGAAACGAGCAGTACTTC.

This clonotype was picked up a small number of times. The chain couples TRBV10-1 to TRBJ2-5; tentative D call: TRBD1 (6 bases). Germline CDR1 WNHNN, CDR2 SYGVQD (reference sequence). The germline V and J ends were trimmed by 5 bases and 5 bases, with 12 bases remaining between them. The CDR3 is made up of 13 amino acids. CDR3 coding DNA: TGCGCCAGCAGTTGGGGACAAAGGGAGACCCAGTACTTC. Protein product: CASSWGQRETQYF.

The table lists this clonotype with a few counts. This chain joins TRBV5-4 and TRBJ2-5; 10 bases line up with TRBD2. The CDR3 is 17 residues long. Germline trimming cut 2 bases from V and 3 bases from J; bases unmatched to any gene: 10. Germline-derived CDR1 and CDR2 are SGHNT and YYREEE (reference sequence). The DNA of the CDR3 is TGTGCCAGCAGCTTCGGGCTAGCGGGAGTTGGAGAAGAGACCCAGTACTTC. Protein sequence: CASSFGLAGVGEETQYF.

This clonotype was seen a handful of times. CDR3 region: CSVVMGGVYNEQFF. The CDR3 region has the DNA TGCAGCGTTGTAATGGGAGGGGTCTACAATGAGCAGTTCTTC. The chain is built from TRBV29-1 and TRBJ2-1, with 7 nucleotides matching TRBD2. Germline CDR1 and CDR2: SQVTM and ANQGSEA. J was trimmed by 3 bases and V by 4 bases; bases with no gene match: 6. The CDR3 has 14 amino acids.

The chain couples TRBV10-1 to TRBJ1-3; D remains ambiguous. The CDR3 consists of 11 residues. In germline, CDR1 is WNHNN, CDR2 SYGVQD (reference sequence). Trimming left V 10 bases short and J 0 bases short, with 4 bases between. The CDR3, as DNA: TGCGCCACGTCCTCTGGAAACACCATATATTTT. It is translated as CATSSGNTIYF.

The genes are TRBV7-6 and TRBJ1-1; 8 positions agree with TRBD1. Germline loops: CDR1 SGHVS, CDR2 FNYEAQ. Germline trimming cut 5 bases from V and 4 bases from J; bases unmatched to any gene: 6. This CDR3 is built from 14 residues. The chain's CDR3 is CASSPPGQGTEAFF. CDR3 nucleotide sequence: TGTGCCAGCAGCCCACCCGGACAGGGCACTGAAGCTTTCTTT.

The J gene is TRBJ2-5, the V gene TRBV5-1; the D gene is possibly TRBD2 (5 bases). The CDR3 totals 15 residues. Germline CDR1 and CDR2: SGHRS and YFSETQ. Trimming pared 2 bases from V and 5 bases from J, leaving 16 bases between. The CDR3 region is CASSLLGGPRETQYF. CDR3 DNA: TGCGCCAGCAGCTTACTAGGCGGACCCCGGGAGACCCAGTACTTC.

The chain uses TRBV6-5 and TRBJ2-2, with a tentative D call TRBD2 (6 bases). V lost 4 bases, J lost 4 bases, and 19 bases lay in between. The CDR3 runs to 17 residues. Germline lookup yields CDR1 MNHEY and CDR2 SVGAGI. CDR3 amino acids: CASSSLVGERVTGELFF. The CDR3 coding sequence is TGTGCCAGCAGTTCACTCGTCGGGGAGCGGGTCACCGGGGAGCTGTTTTTT.

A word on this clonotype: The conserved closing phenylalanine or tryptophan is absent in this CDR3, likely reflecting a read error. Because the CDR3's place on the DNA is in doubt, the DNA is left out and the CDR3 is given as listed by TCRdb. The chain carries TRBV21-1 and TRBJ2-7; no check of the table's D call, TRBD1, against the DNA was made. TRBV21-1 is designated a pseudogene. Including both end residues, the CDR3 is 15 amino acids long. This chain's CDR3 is CASSITTGVAHEQYI.

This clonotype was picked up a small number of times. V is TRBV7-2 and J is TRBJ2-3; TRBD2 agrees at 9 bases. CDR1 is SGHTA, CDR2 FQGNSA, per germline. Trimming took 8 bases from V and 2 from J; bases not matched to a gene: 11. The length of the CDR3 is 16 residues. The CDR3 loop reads CASRGLAGWATDTQYF. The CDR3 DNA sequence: TGTGCCAGCCGGGGCCTAGCGGGGTGGGCCACAGATACGCAGTATTTT. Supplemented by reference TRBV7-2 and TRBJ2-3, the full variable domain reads GAGVSQSPSNKVTEKGKDVELRCDPISGHTALYWYRQSLGQGLEFLIYFQGNSAPDKSGLPSDRFSAERTGGSVSTLTIQRTQQEDSAVYLCASRGLAGWATDTQYFGPGTRLTVL.

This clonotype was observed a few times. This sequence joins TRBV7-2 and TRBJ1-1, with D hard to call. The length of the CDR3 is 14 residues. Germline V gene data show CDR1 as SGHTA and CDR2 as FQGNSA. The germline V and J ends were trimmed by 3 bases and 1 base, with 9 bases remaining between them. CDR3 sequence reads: CASSLSLANTEAFF. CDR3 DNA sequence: TGTGCCAGCAGCTTGTCACTAGCGAACACTGAAGCTTTCTTT.

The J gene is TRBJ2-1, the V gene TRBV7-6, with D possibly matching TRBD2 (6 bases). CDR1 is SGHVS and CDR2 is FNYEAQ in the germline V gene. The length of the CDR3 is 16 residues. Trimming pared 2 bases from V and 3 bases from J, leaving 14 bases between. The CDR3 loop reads CASSLLAGSRYNEQFF. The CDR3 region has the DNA TGTGCCAGCAGCTTACTCGCGGGAAGCCGCTACAATGAGCAGTTCTTC.

This CDR3 is CSGLGDRLMGTEAFF. CDR3 in DNA: TGCAGCGGGCTTGGGGACAGGCTAATGGGGACTGAAGCTTTCTTT. The chain links TRBV29-1 to TRBJ1-1; 8 bases are shared with TRBD1. This CDR3 is built from 15 residues. CDR1 is SQVTM and CDR2 is ANQGSEA in the germline V gene. J lost 5 bases, V lost 7 bases, and 15 bases had no gene match. Looking up the rest from reference TRBV29-1 and TRBJ1-1 gives the full variable domain: SAVISQKPSRDICQRGTSLTIQCQVDSQVTMMFWYRQQPGQSLTLIATANQGSEATYESGFVIDKFPISRPNLTFSTLTVSNMSPEDSSIYLCSGLGDRLMGTEAFFGQGTRLTVV.

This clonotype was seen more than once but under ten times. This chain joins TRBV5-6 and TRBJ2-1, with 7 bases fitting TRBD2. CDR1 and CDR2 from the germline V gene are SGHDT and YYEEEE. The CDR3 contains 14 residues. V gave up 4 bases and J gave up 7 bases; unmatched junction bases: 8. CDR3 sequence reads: CASSMLAEANEQFF. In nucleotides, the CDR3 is TGTGCCAGCAGCATGCTAGCGGAGGCGAATGAGCAGTTCTTC.